This TCR beta chain appears in the sequencing data of a study of T cell responses to AZD1222 COVID-19 vaccine. CDR1 and CDR2 from the germline V gene are MNHEY and SVGEGT. The CDR3 loop spans 14 amino acids. V lost 5 bases and J lost 4, with 14 bases in between. As to this clone: The antigen is unknown.

Repertoires were generated with immunoSEQ multiplex PCR, while TCRdb's copy carries only in-frame clones and drops some. This table holds fewer than 120,000 clones, roughly four fifths found once. Study-level findings and limits: Sampling that yielded the repertoires occurred only after the peak T cell response. Only a handful of AZD1222 recipients, more than five in all, had baseline seropositivity. Per reports, nearly half of all spike-specific TCRs target regions that are unmutated in variants.

This receptor was identified in an adult in good health. The input for sequencing was peripheral blood, taken on day 0 of AZD1222 vaccination. The chain joins TRBV6-2 or TRBV6-3 to TRBJ1-1; D not resolved. CDR3 nucleotides: TGTGCCAGCAGTCCCGGACGTTGGGGCACTGAAGCTTTCTTT. Translating gives CASSPGRWGTEAFF.